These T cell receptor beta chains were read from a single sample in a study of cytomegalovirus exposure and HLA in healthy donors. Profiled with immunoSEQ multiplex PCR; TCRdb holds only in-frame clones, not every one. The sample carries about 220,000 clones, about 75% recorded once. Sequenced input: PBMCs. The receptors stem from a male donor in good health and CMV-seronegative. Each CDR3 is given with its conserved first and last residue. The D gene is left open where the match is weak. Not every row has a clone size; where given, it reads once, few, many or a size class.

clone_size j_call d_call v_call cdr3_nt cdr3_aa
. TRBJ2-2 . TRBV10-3 TGTGCCATCAGTGAGGAGATCCCGAACACCGGGGAGCTGTTTTTT CAISEEIPNTGELFF
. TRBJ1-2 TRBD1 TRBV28 TGTGCCAGCAGTACCCCAGGGGGGCGAATCTATGGCTACACCTTC CASSTPGGRIYGYTF
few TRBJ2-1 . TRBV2 TGTGCCAGCACACCGGGGAGCCTCGGGGAGAATGAGCAGTTCTTC CASTPGSLGENEQFF
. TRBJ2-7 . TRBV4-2 TGTGCCAGCAGCCAAGATGCTTTAGGACAGAGGGACTACGAGCAGTACTTC CASSQDALGQRDYEQYF
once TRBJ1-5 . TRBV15 TGTGCCACCAATGCAGACAGGACCTATAGCAATCAGCCCCAGCATTTT CATNADRTYSNQPQHF
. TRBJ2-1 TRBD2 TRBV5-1 TGCGCCAGCAGCTTTTGGTCCGCAGCGGGAAGCTCCTACAATGAGCAGTTCTTC CASSFWSAAGSSYNEQFF
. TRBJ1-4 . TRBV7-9 TGTGCCAGCAGCCAGACAGCAACTAATGAAAAACTGTTTTTT CASSQTATNEKLFF
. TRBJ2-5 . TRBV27 TGTGCCAGCAGCCTCGCAGGGTGGGAGACCCAGTACTTC CASSLAGWETQYF
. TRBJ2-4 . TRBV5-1 TGCGCCAGCAGCTCCGGGACATCTGACATTCAGTACTTC CASSSGTSDIQYF
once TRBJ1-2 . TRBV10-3 TGTGCCAACACTGCAGGGGTGGGTTATGGCTACACCTTC CANTAGVGYGYTF
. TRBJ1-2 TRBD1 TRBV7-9 TGTTCCAGCAGCTTAGCGCAAGGGACAGGGACCTATGGCTACACCTTC CSSSLAQGTGTYGYTF
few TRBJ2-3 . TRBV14 TGTGCCAGCAGCCAATCTAAGCGCGTGGTCGATACGCAGTATTTT CASSQSKRVVDTQYF
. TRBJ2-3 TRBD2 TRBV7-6 TGTGCCAGCAGCATGAGACTAGCGGGGGGAACAGATACGCAGTATTTT CASSMRLAGGTDTQYF
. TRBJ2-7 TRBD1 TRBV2 TGTGCCACCCCGATAGGCAGGGCAGGGGGTACCTACGAGCAGTACTTC CATPIGRAGGTYEQYF
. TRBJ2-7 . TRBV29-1 TGCAGCGGCCGGGACACAAACTCCTACGAGCAGTACTTC CSGRDTNSYEQYF
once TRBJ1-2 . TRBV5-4 TGTGCCAGCACCGGGACCGGACTATTCTATGGCTACACCTTC CASTGTGLFYGYTF
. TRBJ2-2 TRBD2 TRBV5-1 TGCGCCAGCAGCTTCGGACTAGCGGGGACCCCCGGGACCGGGGAGCTGTTTTTT CASSFGLAGTPGTGELFF
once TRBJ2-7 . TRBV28 TGTGCCAGCAGCCACGGTTTAGGGGAGTACTTC CASSHGLGEYF
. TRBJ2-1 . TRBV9 TGTGCCAGCAGCGTAGGGGCAGACTACAATGAGCAGTTCTTC CASSVGADYNEQFF
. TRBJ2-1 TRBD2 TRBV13 TGTGCCAGCAGCATTTTTTTAGCGGGAAAGTCCAATGAGCAGTTCTTC CASSIFLAGKSNEQFF
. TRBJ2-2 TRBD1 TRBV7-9 TGTGCCAGCAGCTTGCCGGGACAGGCGCACACCGGGGAGCTGTTTTTT CASSLPGQAHTGELFF
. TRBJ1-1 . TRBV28 TGTGCCAGCTCTCCTCTCGGGGGGAGCTTCGGGACTGAAGCTTTCTTT CASSPLGGSFGTEAFF
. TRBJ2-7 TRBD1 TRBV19 TGTGCCAGTAGTGCATCGACAGGGGACTCCTACGAGCAGTACTTC CASSASTGDSYEQYF
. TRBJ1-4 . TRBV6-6 TGTGCCAGCAGTTACTCGACGGGTCGCGAAAAACTGTTTTTT CASSYSTGREKLFF
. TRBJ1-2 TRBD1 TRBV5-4 TGTGCCAGCAGACCTGGACAGGGAACTAACTATGGCTACACCTTC CASRPGQGTNYGYTF
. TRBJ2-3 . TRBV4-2 TGTGCCAGCAGCGGAACGGGAGACCTCGCAGATACGCAGTATTTT CASSGTGDLADTQYF
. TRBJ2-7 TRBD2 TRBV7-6 TGTGCCAGCAGCTTAGACCAGCGGGGGACCTACGAGCAGTACTTC CASSLDQRGTYEQYF
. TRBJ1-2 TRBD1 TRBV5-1 TGCGCCAGCAGTTTACCGGGACAGGGACCCTATGGCTACACCTTC CASSLPGQGPYGYTF
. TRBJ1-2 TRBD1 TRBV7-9 TGTGCCAGCAGCTTATTTTCTGGGACAGGGGCTAACTATGGCTACACCTTC CASSLFSGTGANYGYTF
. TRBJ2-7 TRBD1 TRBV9 TGTGCCAGCAGCGCCGCCTCCCGGGACAGCTCCTACGAGCAGTACTTC CASSAASRDSSYEQYF
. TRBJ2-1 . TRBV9 TGTGCCAGCAGCGTAATAGGGGTCGGGGGCAATGAGCAGTTCTTC CASSVIGVGGNEQFF
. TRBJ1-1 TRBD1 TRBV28 TGTGCCAGCAGGGACCGAACAGGGGTTTACACTGAAGCTTTCTTT CASRDRTGVYTEAFF
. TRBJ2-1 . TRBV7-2 TGTGCCAGCAGCTTCCCCAGCCAGGGGTACAATGAGCAGTTCTTC CASSFPSQGYNEQFF
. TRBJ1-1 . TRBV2 TGTGCCAGCAGTGAAGCCGGCGGGGGGCCCACTGAAGCTTTCTTT CASSEAGGGPTEAFF
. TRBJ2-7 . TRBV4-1 TGCGCCAGCAGCCAAGCCCTCCCTTTTGAGGAGCAGTACTTC CASSQALPFEEQYF
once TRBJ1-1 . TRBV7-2 TGTGCCAGCAGCTTAAGAGGAGGTGAAGCTTTCTTT CASSLRGGEAFF
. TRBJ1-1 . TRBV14 TGTGCCAGCAGCCTAACAGAGAACACTGAAGCTTTCTTT CASSLTENTEAFF
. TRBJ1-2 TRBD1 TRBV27 TGTGCCAGCAGTTTATCACAGGGGGCTGCAGGTGGCTACACCTTC CASSLSQGAAGGYTF
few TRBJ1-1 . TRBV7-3 TGTGCCAGCAGCTCAGGGGTGGGTTGGGCCTTGGGCACTGAAGCTTTCTTT CASSSGVGWALGTEAFF
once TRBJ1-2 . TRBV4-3 TGCGCCAGCAGCCAAGAGGCGGGGGTATCTTGGGGCTACACCTTC CASSQEAGVSWGYTF
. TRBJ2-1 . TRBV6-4 TGTGCCAGCAGTGACTCGTGGGCCCTCGGCAGGAATGAGCAGTTCTTC CASSDSWALGRNEQFF
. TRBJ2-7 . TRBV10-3 TGTGCCATCAGTGAGTCCCCTACAGGATACTACGAGCAGTACTTC CAISESPTGYYEQYF
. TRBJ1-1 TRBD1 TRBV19 TGTGCCAGTAGTGTTAGGGACAGGGGGACTGAAGCTTTCTTT CASSVRDRGTEAFF
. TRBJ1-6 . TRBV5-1 TGCGCCAGCAGCTTCGGGTTAACGCTGGATAATTCACCCCTCCACTTT CASSFGLTLDNSPLHF
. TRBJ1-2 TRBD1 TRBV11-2 TGTGCCAGCAGCCTCCGGACAGGGGGCCCTAACTATGGCTACACCTTC CASSLRTGGPNYGYTF
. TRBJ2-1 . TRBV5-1 TGCGCCAGCAGCGGGCAGGGGTCCTACAATGAGCAGTTCTTC CASSGQGSYNEQFF
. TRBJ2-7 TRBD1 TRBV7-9 TGTGCCAGCAGCTTAGATTGGGGCAGGGGGCGCGAGCAGTACTTC CASSLDWGRGREQYF
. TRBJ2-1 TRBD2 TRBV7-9 TGTGCCAGCAGCTTAGAGGGACTAGGGTTCTTC CASSLEGLGFF
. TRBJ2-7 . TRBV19 TGTGCCAGTAGTCTTAACGGGAGCCCGAACGAGCAGTACTTC CASSLNGSPNEQYF
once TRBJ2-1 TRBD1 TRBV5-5 TGTGCCAGCAGCCCCGACAGGGACTCCTACAATGAGCAGTTCTTC CASSPDRDSYNEQFF
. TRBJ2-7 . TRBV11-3 TGTGCCAGCAGCCAGACCCTCGTGGAGGCCCACGAGCAGTACTTC CASSQTLVEAHEQYF
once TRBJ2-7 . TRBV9 TGTGCCAGCAGCGCCGGAGGACAGCAGCACGTCGAGCAGTACTTC CASSAGGQQHVEQYF
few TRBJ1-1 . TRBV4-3 TGCGCCAGCAGCCAAGATAGCAGTATGGAAGCTTTCTTT CASSQDSSMEAFF
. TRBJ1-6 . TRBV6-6 TGTGCCAGCAGTTACCAACAGATAAGTAATTCACCCCTCCACTTT CASSYQQISNSPLHF